This TCR beta chain derives from a study of blood T cell repertoires in COVID-19. About the study: The origin of the acute and convalescent COVID-19 samples was the United States, Italy and Spain. PBMCs, B-cell-depleted T cells, or T cells provided the cDNA or gDNA that made up the material.

CDR1 SGHKS and CDR2 YYEKEE come from the germline V gene (reference sequence). V lost 4 bases and J lost 7, with 14 bases in between. The CDR3 runs to 13 residues. As originally analysed: Nucleated cell counts were estimated from reference gene primer amplification. The protocol was immunoSEQ multiplex PCR, while the TCRdb copy is restricted to in-frame clones and leaves out a portion. Clone size and the V and J calls come from that table; the DNA yielded D and trimming. Among approximately 130,000 clones listed, around 87% were seen once. The count of this clone is one. The rearrangement joins TRBV5-5 to TRBJ1-1, with D maybe TRBD1 (5 bases). The source material was peripheral blood. The clonotype originates from a woman between 45 and 60 years old who had recovered from COVID-19. CDR3 nucleotide sequence: TGTGCCAGCAGCGTCAGGGTTGGGCGTGAAGCTTTCTTT. This sequence encodes CASSVRVGREAFF.